The source of this T cell receptor (beta chain) is a study of blood T cell repertoires in COVID-19. Turning to the study itself: Sites in the United States, Italy and Spain provided acute and convalescent COVID-19 samples. Sample material is recorded as cDNA or gDNA derived from T cells, B-cell-depleted T cells, or PBMCs.

In the authors' methods: Cell counts per sample came from amplifying reference gene primers. Repertoires were generated with immunoSEQ multiplex PCR, while TCRdb's copy carries only in-frame clones and drops some. Clonal size and the V and J genes are those of that table, whereas D and trimming came from the DNA. The top ten hold roughly 1.5% of the sample, which has 250,000 to 350,000 clones, about 81% seen once. This clone was recorded a few times. Looked up from germline, CDR1 is SGHRS and CDR2 is YFSETQ. The junction had 15 bases not matched to a gene; V was cut back by 2 bases and J by 3 bases. The CDR3 totals 18 residues. Patients from Seattle were sampled longitudinally, starting during active infection.

The sequence derives from a human donor with COVID-19, enrolled during active disease. The donor label of this sample is uncertain. The genes are TRBV5-1 and TRBJ2-3, with 7 bases matching TRBD1. Sequencing input: peripheral blood. CDR3 protein: CASSLFTAGGVRTDTQYF. For the CDR3, the DNA is TGCGCCAGCAGCTTATTTACGGCAGGGGGAGTAAGGACAGATACGCAGTATTTT.